Listed here are 13 T cell receptor beta chains from one sample, sequenced in a study of post-analysis software for immune sequencing data. TCR beta cDNA libraries had unique molecular identifiers. TCRdb independently ran MiXCR on the PCR reads; one entry per CDR3 protein. The data show about 460,000 distinct CDR3 sequences, roughly 45% seen once. General study results and limits: With TRBV5-6, TRBV5-1 and TRBV20-1 included, 4 to 6 TRBV segments were more frequent in patients than in controls.

No antigen has been assigned to these receptors. The sequencing sample was made of blood. All receptors come from a girl aged 10 to 17 with multiple sclerosis.

This clonotype was seen only a few times. The chain links TRBV6-4 to TRBJ2-3; a possible D gene is TRBD1 (6 bases). Germline CDR1 is MRHNA and CDR2 is SNTAGT. The CDR3 extends over 11 amino acids. V lost 9 bases, J lost 6 bases, and 10 bases lay in between. CDR3 sequence: CARRGFDTQYF. The CDR3 DNA follows: TGTGCCAGAAGGGGGTTTGATACGCAGTATTTT.

The V and J genes are TRBV7-2 and TRBJ1-2; 8 bases map to TRBD1. The ends lost 1 base at V and 7 bases at J; junction bases unmatched: 5. CDR1 SGHTA and CDR2 FQGNSA come from the germline V gene. The CDR3 contains 14 residues. CDR3 nucleotides: TGTGCCAGCAGCTTAGTGGCAGGGGGCATTGGCTACACCTTC. It translates to CASSLVAGGIGYTF. Full variable domain (missing parts from reference TRBV7-2 and TRBJ1-2): GAGVSQSPSNKVTEKGKDVELRCDPISGHTALYWYRQSLGQGLEFLIYFQGNSAPDKSGLPSDRFSAERTGGSVSTLTIQRTQQEDSAVYLCASSLVAGGIGYTFGSGTRLTVV.

V is TRBV6-5 and J is TRBJ2-6; TRBD2 matches 10 bases. Germline V lookup: CDR1 MNHEY, CDR2 SVGAGI. The CDR3 has 17 residues. J lost 6 bases, V lost 0 bases, and 5 bases had no gene match. The CDR3 loop reads CASSYSSSGSEANVLTF. DNA of the CDR3: TGTGCCAGCAGTTACTCGTCTAGCGGGAGTGAGGCCAACGTCCTGACTTTC.

Only a few counts were recorded for this clonotype. The chain employs TRBV9 and TRBJ2-2; 10 bases align to TRBD2. Germline lookup yields CDR1 SGDLS and CDR2 YYNGEE. The J segment lost 4 bases and the V segment lost 4 bases, leaving 1 base of the junction unmatched. The CDR3 is 14 residues long. The CDR3 sequence is CASSLAGGTGELFF. The CDR3 nucleotides read TGTGCCAGCAGCTTAGCGGGAGGCACCGGGGAGCTGTTTTTT.

The rearrangement links TRBV7-9 to TRBJ2-4; D perhaps matches TRBD2 (5 bases). The CDR3 is 12 amino acids. V shed 5 bases and J shed 13 bases, with 15 bases lying between them. CDR1 is SEHNR, CDR2 FQNEAQ, per germline (reference sequence). In DNA, the CDR3 is TGTGCCAGCAGCCTGCGCGAGGGTGAGCAGTACTTC. As protein: CASSLREGEQYF. The whole variable domain, filled in from reference TRBV7-9 and TRBJ2-4, reads DTGVSQNPRHKITKRGQNVTFRCDPISEHNRLYWYRQTLGQGPEFLTYFQNEAQLEKSRLLSDRFSAERPKGSFSTLEIQRTEQGDSAMYLCASSLREGEQYFGAGTRLSVL.

The V call is TRBV20-1, the J call TRBJ1-2; no firm D call. Per the germline V gene, CDR1 is DFQATT and CDR2 is SNEGSKA (reference sequence). The CDR3 runs to 13 residues. V lost 1 base and J 6 bases, leaving 12 bases between the germline ends. CDR3 loop: CSARGLQVHGYTF. The CDR3 DNA reads as TGCAGTGCTAGAGGCCTCCAGGTTCATGGCTACACCTTC.

The chain couples TRBV6-4 to TRBJ2-1, with 12 bases that match TRBD2. CDR1 and CDR2 from the germline V gene are MRHNA and SNTAGT. The CDR3 contains 15 residues. After removal of 4 bases from V and 6 bases from J, the junction contained 4 bases not matched to a gene. DNA of the CDR3: TGTGCCAGCAGTGGGACTAGCGGGGCGAGCAATGAGCAGTTCTTC. Its protein is CASSGTSGASNEQFF.

The chain carries TRBV6-2 or TRBV6-3 and TRBJ2-7; tentative D call: TRBD1 (6 bases). CDR1 is MNHEY, CDR2 SVGEGT, per germline. The CDR3 runs to 13 residues. V shed 6 bases and J shed 5 bases, with 14 bases lying between them. CDR3 region: CASSPLTGNEQYF. CDR3 nucleotides: TGTGCCAGCAGCCCTCTGACAGGTAACGAGCAGTACTTC.

The CDR3, as DNA: TGTGCCAGCAGTCCCCTAAGGACTGGGGGGTACAATGAGCAGTTCTTC. It encodes CASSPLRTGGYNEQFF. The chain couples TRBV28 to TRBJ2-1; D might be TRBD2 (6 bases). There are 16 residues in the CDR3. The V gene lost 5 bases and the J gene lost 4 bases, with 18 bases spanning the gap. Germline V gene lookup returns CDR1 MDHEN and CDR2 SYDVKM.

This clonotype was counted only a few times. CDR3 bases: TGTGCCATCAGTGAGGACAGGGGGCTTAACGAGCAGTACTTC. It encodes CAISEDRGLNEQYF. The rearrangement uses TRBV10-3 and TRBJ2-7; 10 nucleotides align to TRBD1. After removal of 2 bases from V and 5 bases from J, the junction contained 3 bases not matched to a gene. Germline V gene lookup returns CDR1 ENHRY and CDR2 SYGVKD. CDR3 length equals 14 residues.

CDR3 sequence reads: CASSSGTDPVEQYF. In nucleotides, the CDR3 is TGTGCCAGCAGTTCCGGGACAGATCCTGTCGAGCAGTACTTC. The chain recombines TRBV12-3 or TRBV12-4 with TRBJ2-5, with 7 bases matching TRBD1. The last part of the DNA fits TRBJ2-7 better; the J call may be wrong. The CDR3 sequence is 14 residues long.

This clonotype came up once. The CDR3 sequence: CASRPLGAWGYTF. CDR3 DNA: TGTGCCAGCAGGCCGTTAGGCGCGTGGGGCTACACCTTC. The chain uses TRBV5-6 and TRBJ1-2; no reliable D call. Trimming took off 5 bases at V and 8 bases at J, with 16 bases between the two ends. This CDR3 is built from 13 residues. CDR1 and CDR2 (germline): SGHDT, YYEEEE. Supplemented by reference TRBV5-6 and TRBJ1-2, the full variable domain reads DAGVTQSPTHLIKTRGQQVTLRCSPKSGHDTVSWYQQALGQGPQFIFQYYEEEERQRGNFPDRFSGHQFPNYSSELNVNALLLGDSALYLCASRPLGAWGYTFGSGTRLTVV.

The table lists this clonotype with a few counts. This sequence joins TRBV9 and TRBJ2-3; 7 nucleotides line up with TRBD2. Germline trimming cut 0 bases from V and 4 bases from J; bases unmatched to any gene: 11. Germline V gene sequence: CDR1 SGDLS, CDR2 YYNGEE. The length of the CDR3 is 17 residues. The CDR3 loop reads CASSVVSGGSVSDTQYF. As DNA, the CDR3 is TGTGCCAGCAGCGTAGTCTCTGGCGGGAGTGTGTCAGATACGCAGTATTTT.